The T cell receptor (beta chain) under discussion was sequenced for a study of control samples from healthy donors and cancer patients. Trimming cost V 4 bases and J 0 bases; bases outside gene matches: 3. The CDR3 has 15 amino acids. CDR1 and CDR2 from the germline V gene are SGHRS and YFSETQ. Here immunoSEQ multiplex PCR was the method, and the copy in TCRdb shows in-frame clones only, minus some. In the table there are 130,000 or so clones, about 90% of which are singletons. This TCR derives from a woman in her forties or fifties in good health. The sequenced sample consisted of blood. V is TRBV5-1 and J is TRBJ1-5, with TRBD1 matching 8 bases. DNA of the CDR3: TGCGCCAGCAGCACAGGGGGGGATAGCAATCAGCCCCAGCATTTT. Amino acid sequence: CASSTGGDSNQPQHF.